The T cell receptor (beta chain) under discussion was sequenced for a study of T cell repertoires in cytomegalovirus infection. Findings and caveats of the study: Totalled public TCR beta family frequency picked out people who carried CMV plus the relevant HLA.

Each CDR3 protein is one row after TCRdb ran MiXCR on the reads. The sample holds roughly 700,000 distinct CDR3 sequences, approximately 33% seen once. Germline assignment: CDR1 SGHKS and CDR2 YYEKEE (reference sequence). There are 15 residues in the CDR3. With 4 bases removed from V and 0 bases from J, the gap between germline ends came to 13 bases. About this clonotype itself: What it binds is unknown.

V is TRBV5-5 and J is TRBJ1-2; the D gene is possibly TRBD1 (5 bases). The sample here was cultured PBMCs, taken from culture after CMV antigen stimulation. This receptor was identified in a human donor in good health (CMV status not recorded). Some clones in this sample may be carry-over from other donors' samples. The CDR3 sequence: CASSETAITNYGYTF. For the CDR3, the DNA is TGTGCCAGCAGCGAGACAGCCATAACTAACTATGGCTACACCTTC.